The sequence of this T cell receptor (beta chain) was determined in a study of vaccination and CD4 T cells after COVID-19 (dated by TCRdb to 2021 to 2024). Notes on the research overall: In the convalescent cohort there were six males and four females, among whom were two Hispanic individuals, seven Caucasians, two Asians and one multiracial person. Participants received two doses of either the Pfizer-BioNTech BNT162b2 vaccine (n=8) or the Moderna mRNA-1273 vaccine (n=2). Post-COVID blood samples were collected from convalescent patients a median of roughly 100 days after diagnosis, with a range of roughly 30 to 170 days. Post-vaccine blood samples were collected a median of about 69 days after the second vaccine dose, ranging from 14 to 241 days. Overlapping spike peptide pools from SARS-CoV-2 and from the common cold coronaviruses HCoV-NL63, HCoV-OC43 and HCoV-229E were used as culture stimuli. Control cultures received a CEFX viral epitope pool as the positive control, an HIV-1 Nef peptide pool as the negative control, or no peptide. In ten to eleven COVID-19 convalescent patients and a few infection-naive healthy vaccine recipients, the spike-specific CD4+ TCR repertoire before mRNA vaccination was compared with the repertoire after mRNA vaccination. Memory CD4+ T cell crossreactivity between SARS-CoV-2 and common cold coronavirus spike proteins was assessed at the TCR clonotype level in an earlier paper using these donors. Overall results and qualifications from the work: The study included relatively few convalescent patients and did not analyze early timepoints after natural infection. Although the median number of SARS-CoV-2-reactive clonotypes went up from fewer than 25 after infection to 38 after vaccination, the increase was not significant. In convalescent patients, nearly all vaccine-specific clones (304 of 307) were found to be mono-reactive for SARS-CoV-2 spike rather than cross-reactive with common cold coronaviruses. Among the post-vaccine SARS-CoV-2-reactive clones in convalescent patients, a median 86.3% showed up only after vaccination, which suggests vaccine-specific priming.

As regards this clonotype: The specificity of this receptor is unknown. Base qualities are not at hand, and no much larger clone is one base apart.

The CDR3 numbers 13 residues from cysteine through phenylalanine. Of all the DNA, just the CDR3 is kept, 39 bases in frame from base 1. CDR1 SQVTM and CDR2 ANQGSEA are derived from the germline V gene. Trimming takes 4 bases off V and 4 bases off J; junction bases not matched to a gene: 4. The sample's treatment or condition label is to be understood as: approximately nine-day PBMC culture with coronavirus spike peptide pools or control peptides (ViraFEST assay). CD4+ T cells from unexposed donors were collected before the COVID-19 pandemic (2011-2018). The ViraFEST assay was used in the study, in which antigen-specific T cells were expanded with peptide pools and expanded clonotypes were subsequently identified by TCR sequencing. About 1.8 million PBMCs per well were cultured in IMDM with roughly 5.2% human AB serum and 9 to 10 IU/ml IL-2, plus 10 ug/ml peptide pools. On days 3 and 7, half of the culture medium was replaced with fresh IL-2-containing medium. CD4+ T cells were isolated after roughly 9 days of culture through negative selection using the EasySep CD4+ T cell isolation kit. Unexposed donor CD4+ T cells were tested for reactivity to SARS-CoV-2 S and N and four common cold coronavirus spike pools, as cell number allowed. Ficoll-Paque Plus gradient centrifugation was used to isolate PBMCs from whole blood, and the isolated PBMCs were then either used fresh or cryopreserved at -140C. Each culture condition was generally run in triplicate wells. Leukapheresis product for the unexposed donors was purchased commercially.

The protocol used for the library was PCR. DNA from cultured CD4+ T cells underwent TCR sequencing with the Oncomine TCR Beta short-read assay at the Johns Hopkins FTIC core. The QIAamp micro DNA kit was used to extract genomic DNA from the cultured CD4+ T cells. Oncomine TCR Beta libraries made from cultured CD4+ T cells were pooled using unique dual indexes and sequenced on an Illumina iSeq 100. In the source study's methods: Non-productive sequences were removed, and CDR3s not starting with C, not ending with F or W, or shorter than 7 amino acids were discarded. The MANAFEST web application was used to identify antigen-specific clonotypes by comparing peptide-stimulated wells against reference wells and other culture wells. An FDR below 0.05, an odds ratio above 5, and a productive frequency above 0.1% in at least two of three replicate wells were required for clones to be considered positive. Clonotypes that were significantly expanded in both SARS-CoV-2 spike wells and at least one common cold coronavirus spike condition were defined as cross-reactive. CDR3 homology was assessed with Levenshtein distances (stringdist) and unrooted phylogenetic trees (ape) in R version 3.6.1. In-frame beta chains were kept once TCRdb had trimmed the public reads at Q25 with fastp and called clones with MiXCR. Each CDR3 protein gets just one entry, which takes the most common genes and DNA from the rows behind it. These V and J calls are TCRdb output, not the study's own analysis. This sample has some 7,000 distinct CDR3 sequences in its table, and 35% to 50% of those were observed once. Clones ranked in the top ten supply about 22% of the sample.

The chain couples TRBV29-1 to TRBJ1-1; TRBD1 agrees with 9 junctional bases. This TCR was sampled from a human donor in good health. Material for sequencing was CD4+ T cells from blood, cultured in vitro. The nucleotide sequence reads as follows: TGCAGCGTTGCGTCGACAGGGGGCACTGAAGCTTTCTTT. Its protein product is CSVASTGGTEAFF.